The 26 T cell receptor beta chains listed next were all sequenced from one sample in a study of persistence of HIV-infected CD4 T cells. No cognate antigen is known for these TCRs. The libraries were made with immunoSEQ version 4 in survey mode. TCRdb keeps only in-frame clones here, not all; method: immunoSEQ multiplex PCR. This repertoire shows about 48,000 clones, about four fifths found once; its top ten account for 3%. Stimulation used around 10 ug/mL lysate from CMV-infected fibroblasts. CD40L-negative CD69-negative CD45RO-high memory CD4+ T cells were sorted as populations depleted of antigen-responding cells. This material consisted of CD4+ T cells sorted from PBMCs after 18-hour stimulation, taken from a patient who received antiretroviral therapy. These receptors originate from an adult man with HIV who was CMV-seropositive.

This chain links TRBV19 with TRBJ1-5; D unclear. Trimming cost V 5 bases and J 0 bases, with 8 bases left between them. CDR3 size: 14 residues. The germline CDR1 and CDR2 sequences are LNHDA and SQIVND (reference sequence). In DNA, the CDR3 is TGTGCCAGTAGTCCAAGGAATAGCAATCAGCCCCAGCATTTT. Translation gives CASSPRNSNQPQHF.

This clone was recorded a few times. The V and J genes are TRBV19 and TRBJ2-7, with D possibly being TRBD1 (5 bases). CDR3 length: 14 amino acids. With 4 bases removed from V and 3 bases from J, the gap between germline ends came to 13 bases. Germline CDR1 is LNHDA and CDR2 is SQIVND (reference sequence). CDR3 bases: TGTGCCAGTAGTACTCAAGCCAGGGACTACGAGCAGTACTTC. It translates to CASSTQARDYEQYF.

The V call is TRBV14, the J call TRBJ2-4; tentatively, D is TRBD2 (6 bases). V was trimmed by 4 bases and J by 2 bases, leaving 21 bases between them. CDR1 SGHDN and CDR2 FVKESK come from the germline V gene. The CDR3 contains 18 residues. The CDR3 DNA is TGTGCCAGCAGCCCTGCGGGGCCTAACCCTCTGACCAAAAACATTCAGTACTTC. This codes for CASSPAGPNPLTKNIQYF.

The J gene is TRBJ1-1, the V gene TRBV9, with a possible D match to TRBD1 (5 bases). The CDR3 runs to 14 residues. Trimming shortened V by 0 bases and J by 6 bases, and 12 bases separated the two germline ends. Germline CDR1 and CDR2: SGDLS and YYNGEE. In nucleotides, the CDR3 is TGTGCCAGCAGCGTAGGAGCAGGGCAGCCTGAAGCTTTCTTT. Translating it yields CASSVGAGQPEAFF.

The genes are TRBV27 and TRBJ2-6; D remains unclear. Germline assignment: CDR1 MNHEY and CDR2 SMNVEV (reference sequence). The CDR3 is 17 residues long. V was shortened by 2 bases and J by 1 base, with 12 bases between the two germline ends. In DNA, the CDR3 is TGTGCCAGCAGTTTAAGGGAAGCCTCGTCTGGGGCCAACGTCCTGACTTTC. It translates to CASSLREASSGANVLTF. Using reference TRBV27 and TRBJ2-6 for the parts outside the CDR3, the full variable domain is EAQVTQNPRYLITVTGKKLTVTCSQNMNHEYMSWYRQDPGLGLRQIYYSMNVEVTDKGDVPEGYKVSRKEKRNFPLILESPSPNQTSLYFCASSLREASSGANVLTFGAGSRLTVL.

V gene TRBV4-3 combines with J gene TRBJ2-5; D tentatively reads TRBD1 or TRBD2 (5 bases each). The CDR3 is 18 amino acids. Germline-derived CDR1 and CDR2 are LGHNA and YSLEER. V lost 1 base to trimming and J lost 9 bases, with 27 bases between them. For the CDR3, the DNA is TGCGCCAGCAGCCAAGCACAACCCGGGACCCAGGTGTTGGGGGCCCAGTACTTC. This encodes CASSQAQPGTQVLGAQYF.

The V gene is TRBV29-1, the J gene TRBJ2-1; TRBD2 agrees at 10 bases. This CDR3 contains 15 residues. The V gene's germline CDR1 is SQVTM and CDR2 ANQGSEA. The V segment lost 0 bases and the J segment 6 bases; nucleotides outside the gene matches: 5. The DNA of the CDR3 is TGCAGCGTTGAAGATCGGGCTAGCGGGGGCAATGAGCAGTTCTTC. Translating gives CSVEDRASGGNEQFF.

V gene TRBV6-5 combines with J gene TRBJ2-7, with TRBD1 matching 8 bases. The CDR3 extends over 13 amino acids. Trimming at V came to 6 bases and at J to 4 bases, leaving 5 bases not matched to a gene. Germline V gene sequence: CDR1 MNHEY, CDR2 SVGAGI. CDR3 region: CASRGQGLYEQYF. The CDR3 DNA sequence: TGTGCCAGCAGAGGACAGGGACTTTACGAGCAGTACTTC.

The V call is TRBV10-2, the J call TRBJ2-5, with D possibly TRBD1 on 6 matching bases. Trimming removed 7 bases from V and 5 bases from J, with 14 bases in between. Germline V lookup: CDR1 WSHSY, CDR2 SAAADI. The CDR3 runs to 13 residues. The CDR3 sequence is CASNRVVGETQYF. Written as DNA, the CDR3 is TGCGCCAGCAACAGGGTGGTCGGGGAGACCCAGTACTTC.

The chain is built from TRBV30 and TRBJ1-2; 8 positions match TRBD1. The CDR3 consists of 13 residues. CDR1 GTSNPN and CDR2 SVGIG come from the germline V gene (reference sequence). V lost 4 bases, J lost 4 bases, and 5 bases stayed unmatched. The CDR3 nucleotides are TGTGCCTGGACCCCAGGGGGCCCCTATGGCTACACCTTC. Translation: CAWTPGGPYGYTF.

The rearrangement links TRBV3-1 (or the pseudogene TRBV3-2) to TRBJ1-6; D is undetermined. Germline V lookup: CDR1 LGHDT, CDR2 YNNKEL (reference sequence). V gave up 8 bases and J gave up 3 bases, with 8 bases separating them. The CDR3 consists of 13 residues. DNA of the CDR3: TGTGCCAGCTCACCGGTCTATAATTCACCCCTCCACTTT. Protein product: CASSPVYNSPLHF.

The rearrangement links TRBV19 to TRBJ1-2; TRBD1 matches 9 bases. The ends lost 2 bases at V and 7 bases at J; junction bases unmatched: 11. This CDR3 spans 16 amino acids. Germline V gives CDR1 LNHDA, CDR2 SQIVND (reference sequence). CDR3 region: CASSIITDRGKRGYTF. CDR3 nucleotide sequence: TGTGCCAGTAGTATAATTACGGACAGGGGAAAACGTGGCTACACCTTC.

This clone was recorded a few times. The chain recombines TRBV7-9 with TRBJ2-1, with 8 bases fitting TRBD1. V was pared by 5 bases and J by 0 bases, with 3 bases of the junction left unmatched. Germline-derived CDR1 and CDR2 are SEHNR and FQNEAQ (reference sequence). The CDR3 has 15 amino acids. CDR3 residues: CASSPDRGSYNEQFF. CDR3 nucleotides: TGTGCCAGCAGCCCAGACAGGGGCTCCTACAATGAGCAGTTCTTC. The full variable domain, its missing parts supplied by reference TRBV7-9 and TRBJ2-1, is DTGVSQNPRHKITKRGQNVTFRCDPISEHNRLYWYRQTLGQGPEFLTYFQNEAQLEKSRLLSDRFSAERPKGSFSTLEIQRTEQGDSAMYLCASSPDRGSYNEQFFGPGTRLTVL.

The chain carries TRBV10-3 and TRBJ2-6, with 8 bases lining up with TRBD1. From germline, CDR1 is ENHRY and CDR2 SYGVKD. The CDR3 extends over 14 amino acids. The trim removed 2 bases at V and 7 bases at J, leaving 1 base unmatched. The CDR3 reads CAISEDRGANVLTF. CDR3 in DNA: TGTGCCATCAGTGAGGACAGGGGTGCCAACGTCCTGACTTTC.

This clone has a single count. The chain links TRBV24-1 to TRBJ2-5; D is possibly TRBD1 or TRBD2 (6 bases each). Trimming stripped 4 bases from V and 2 bases from J, with 13 bases between. The length of the CDR3 is 15 residues. Germline CDR1 and CDR2: KGHDR and SFDVKD. Here the CDR3 reads CATSDPGGGQETQYF. CDR3 DNA: TGTGCCACCAGTGACCCTGGAGGGGGGCAAGAGACCCAGTACTTC.

The chain recombines TRBV29-1 with TRBJ2-1; 9 positions match TRBD1. Germline lookup yields CDR1 SQVTM and CDR2 ANQGSEA. Trimming took 2 bases from V and 7 from J; bases not matched to a gene: 6. This CDR3 region has 14 residues. CDR3 nucleotides: TGCAGCGTTGAAAGGGGACAGGGCGGTAATGAGCAGTTCTTC. As protein: CSVERGQGGNEQFF.

By share, this clone counts as medium-sized. The rearrangement joins TRBV7-8 to TRBJ1-2; D is possibly TRBD1 (6 bases). CDR3 length: 12 amino acids. Germline assignment: CDR1 SGHVS and CDR2 FQNEAQ. The V gene lost 5 bases and the J gene lost 8 bases, with 12 bases spanning the gap. In DNA form, the CDR3 reads TGTGCCAGCAGCCTCCAGGGGCGGGGCTACACCTTC. This sequence encodes CASSLQGRGYTF.

This clone showed up just a few times. The V and J genes are TRBV3-1 (or the pseudogene TRBV3-2) and TRBJ1-5; TRBD1 agrees at 10 bases. The trim removed 0 bases at V and 3 bases at J, leaving 5 bases unmatched. Germline V CDR1 and CDR2: LGHDT, YNNKEL (reference sequence). This CDR3 has 17 residues. This CDR3 reads CASSQDRTGGNNQPQHF. In nucleotides, the CDR3 is TGTGCCAGCAGCCAAGATCGGACAGGGGGAAACAATCAGCCCCAGCATTTT.

In this sample, this clone turned up once. This sequence joins TRBV30 and TRBJ2-2, with unresolved D. Germline CDR1 is GTSNPN and CDR2 is SVGIG (reference sequence). V was clipped by 5 bases and J by 0 bases, with 10 bases between them. The CDR3 consists of 14 residues. The CDR3 DNA is TGTGCCTGGTGCCGTATGGCGAACACCGGGGAGCTGTTTTTT. It yields the protein CAWCRMANTGELFF.

This clone was counted between two and nine times. The CDR3 is CASSLQGMGNQPQHF. The CDR3 DNA is TGTGCCAGCAGCCTACAGGGGATGGGCAATCAGCCCCAGCATTTT. The V call is TRBV5-4, the J call TRBJ1-5; 7 positions agree with TRBD1. Trimming at V came to 4 bases and at J to 2 bases, leaving 6 bases not matched to a gene. The CDR3 runs 15 residues. Per germline, CDR1 SGHNT and CDR2 YYREEE (reference sequence).

This chain links TRBV9 with TRBJ2-1; 7 bases map to TRBD2. V lost 0 bases and J lost 2; bases outside the gene matches: 2. Germline lookup yields CDR1 SGDLS and CDR2 YYNGEE. This CDR3 has 15 amino acids. CDR3 nucleotides: TGTGCCAGCAGCGTAGCTAGCGGACCCTACAATGAGCAGTTCTTC. Protein product: CASSVASGPYNEQFF.

V usage is TRBV7-6 and J usage is TRBJ2-1; 10 bases are a match to TRBD1. The CDR3 runs 16 residues. V shed 4 bases and J 3 bases; nucleotides not matched to a gene: 6. The V gene's germline CDR1 is SGHVS and CDR2 FNYEAQ. CDR3 loop: CASSSRQGASYNEQFF. CDR3 DNA: TGTGCCAGCAGCTCCCGACAGGGGGCGAGCTACAATGAGCAGTTCTTC.

V usage is TRBV10-3 and J usage is TRBJ1-1, with D possibly TRBD1 on 6 matching bases. Germline CDR1 and CDR2: ENHRY and SYGVKD. V was cut by 11 bases and J by 0 bases, with 16 bases left in between. The CDR3 runs 14 residues. This CDR3 reads CAADRGGLNTEAFF. The CDR3 coding sequence is TGTGCCGCAGATAGAGGGGGATTGAACACTGAAGCTTTCTTT.

In its sample, this clone is medium-sized. The rearrangement links TRBV19 to TRBJ1-1; weak D call: TRBD1 (5 bases). CDR3 length equals 14 residues. Germline CDR1 is LNHDA and CDR2 is SQIVND (reference sequence). Trimming pared 3 bases from V and 7 bases from J, leaving 15 bases between. The DNA of the CDR3 is TGTGCCAGTAGTATGGAGGGGCGGAAAATTGAAGCTTTCTTT. Encoded protein: CASSMEGRKIEAFF. The whole variable domain, filled in from reference TRBV19 and TRBJ1-1, reads DGGITQSPKYLFRKEGQNVTLSCEQNLNHDAMYWYRQDPGQGLRLIYYSQIVNDFQKGDIAEGYSVSREKKESFPLTVTSAQKNPTAFYLCASSMEGRKIEAFFGQGTRLTVV.

The chain recombines TRBV4-1 with TRBJ1-2, with D tentatively TRBD1 (6 bases). With 1 base removed from V and 2 bases from J, the gap between germline ends came to 8 bases. Per the germline V gene, CDR1 is MGHRA and CDR2 is YSYEKL. The CDR3 contains 14 residues. CDR3 nucleotide sequence: TGCGCCAGCAGCCAAGCAGGGGTCAACTATGGCTACACCTTC. Translating it yields CASSQAGVNYGYTF.

The chain uses TRBV2 and TRBJ1-1, with D hard to call. This CDR3 is built from 11 residues. V lost 3 bases to trimming and J lost 1 base, with 0 bases between them. CDR1 and CDR2 from the germline V gene are SNHLY and FYNNEI. The CDR3 DNA reads as TGTGCCAGCAGTGAGAACACTGAAGCTTTCTTT. Its translation: CASSENTEAFF.